The rows below give T cell receptor beta chains drawn from one sample of a study of early T cells in non-severe SARS-CoV-2 infection. TCRdb used MiXCR to reprocess the 5' RACE reads, holding one entry per CDR3 protein. The data hold some 82,000 distinct CDR3 sequences, with roughly 12% observed a single time. The sample was whole blood, taken at baseline. The receptors here all came from an adult who was a healthcare worker with PCR-confirmed SARS-CoV-2 infection or an uninfected control (not recorded which). Each CDR3 is given with its conserved first and last residue. Fields, in order: J gene, clone size, V gene, D gene, CDR3 length, CDR3 protein, CDR3 DNA. The D gene is left open where the match is weak. Only part of the rows carry a size: once, few, many, or a class if the clone is expanded.

J: TRBJ2-3
size: -
V: TRBV7-2
D: TRBD1
length: 15
CDR3: CASSFDRGRSDTQYF
DNA: TGTGCCAGCAGCTTCGACAGGGGGCGGTCAGATACGCAGTATTTT

J: TRBJ1-2
size: few
V: TRBV12-3/TRBV12-4
D: -
length: 14
CDR3: CASRKDPREYGYTF
DNA: TGTGCCAGCAGGAAGGACCCTCGGGAATATGGCTACACCTTC

J: TRBJ1-2
size: many
V: TRBV20-1
D: -
length: 13
CDR3: CSASRLDNYGYTF
DNA: TGCAGTGCTAGCCGGCTCGACAACTATGGCTACACCTTC

J: TRBJ1-6
size: few
V: TRBV2
D: TRBD1
length: 14
CDR3: CASSVGTDNSPLHF
DNA: TGTGCCAGCAGTGTTGGGACAGATAATTCACCCCTCCACTTT

J: TRBJ1-6
size: -
V: TRBV13
D: -
length: 14
CDR3: CASSAQGYGSPLHF
DNA: TGTGCCAGCAGCGCCCAGGGTTATGGTTCACCCCTCCACTTT

J: TRBJ2-3
size: few
V: TRBV7-9
D: -
length: 15
CDR3: CASSLQRTSTDTQYF
DNA: TGTGCCAGCAGCTTACAGAGAACAAGCACAGATACGCAGTATTTT

J: TRBJ1-5
size: -
V: TRBV18
D: TRBD1
length: 14
CDR3: CASSPGTGDQPQHF
DNA: TGTGCCAGCTCACCAGGGACAGGGGATCAGCCCCAGCATTTT

J: TRBJ2-2
size: -
V: TRBV6-2/TRBV6-3
D: -
length: 16
CDR3: CASRLHSRRPTGELFF
DNA: TGTGCCAGCAGACTACACAGCCGCCGGCCCACCGGGGAGCTGTTTTTT

J: TRBJ1-5
size: many
V: TRBV7-6
D: -
length: 13
CDR3: CASSLDPGHPQHF
DNA: TGTGCCAGCAGCTTAGATCCGGGACATCCCCAGCATTTT

J: TRBJ2-1
size: -
V: TRBV5-1
D: TRBD2
length: 15
CDR3: CASSWGLAGADEQFF
DNA: TGCGCCAGCAGCTGGGGGCTAGCGGGAGCGGATGAGCAGTTCTTC

J: TRBJ1-2
size: few
V: TRBV5-5
D: -
length: 15
CDR3: CASSLIGTSPLGYTF
DNA: TGTGCCAGCAGCTTGATAGGCACTTCGCCCCTTGGCTACACCTTC

J: TRBJ1-4
size: few
V: TRBV18
D: -
length: 15
CDR3: CASSPLEGTNEKLFF
DNA: TGTGCCAGCTCACCGCTGGAGGGGACTAATGAAAAACTGTTTTTT

J: TRBJ1-2
size: few
V: TRBV27
D: TRBD1
length: 15
CDR3: CASTAGTGRHYGYTF
DNA: TGTGCCAGCACGGCCGGGACAGGGAGACACTATGGCTACACCTTC

J: TRBJ1-6
size: -
V: TRBV11-2
D: -
length: 14
CDR3: CASSLGGASKALHF
DNA: TGTGCCAGCAGCTTGGGGGGGGCAAGTAAGGCCCTCCACTTT

J: TRBJ1-3
size: -
V: TRBV14
D: -
length: 14
CDR3: CASSQEWAGNTIYF
DNA: TGTGCCAGCAGCCAAGAATGGGCTGGAAACACCATATATTTT

J: TRBJ1-1
size: -
V: TRBV5-1
D: TRBD1
length: 14
CDR3: CASSIGQGATEAFF
DNA: TGCGCCAGCAGCATCGGACAGGGGGCAACTGAAGCTTTCTTT

J: TRBJ1-2
size: -
V: TRBV30
D: -
length: 12
CDR3: CAWTSIYYGYTF
DNA: TGTGCCTGGACGAGCATCTACTATGGCTACACCTTC

J: TRBJ1-2
size: many
V: TRBV19
D: TRBD1
length: 16
CDR3: CASSIGGQGANYGYTF
DNA: TGTGCCAGTAGTATAGGGGGACAGGGCGCTAACTATGGCTACACCTTC

J: TRBJ2-6
size: -
V: TRBV5-6
D: -
length: 18
CDR3: CASSLVPGRSSGANVLTF
DNA: TGTGCCAGCAGCTTGGTGCCGGGACGGAGCTCTGGGGCCAACGTCCTGACTTTC

J: TRBJ2-2
size: -
V: TRBV6-5
D: -
length: 15
CDR3: CASSFGQGRTGELFF
DNA: TGTGCCAGCAGTTTCGGCCAGGGACGGACCGGGGAGCTGTTTTTT

J: TRBJ1-6
size: many
V: TRBV27
D: TRBD1
length: 13
CDR3: CASRGTGVSPLHF
DNA: TGTGCCAGCAGAGGGACAGGGGTCTCACCCCTCCACTTT

J: TRBJ1-6
size: -
V: TRBV20-1
D: TRBD1
length: 15
CDR3: CSATWPDRDHSPLHF
DNA: TGCAGTGCTACTTGGCCGGACAGGGATCATTCACCCCTCCACTTT

J: TRBJ2-7
size: many
V: TRBV20-1
D: TRBD1
length: 13
CDR3: CSATRGTGELPYF
DNA: TGCAGTGCTACCCGGGGGACAGGGGAGTTGCCGTACTTC